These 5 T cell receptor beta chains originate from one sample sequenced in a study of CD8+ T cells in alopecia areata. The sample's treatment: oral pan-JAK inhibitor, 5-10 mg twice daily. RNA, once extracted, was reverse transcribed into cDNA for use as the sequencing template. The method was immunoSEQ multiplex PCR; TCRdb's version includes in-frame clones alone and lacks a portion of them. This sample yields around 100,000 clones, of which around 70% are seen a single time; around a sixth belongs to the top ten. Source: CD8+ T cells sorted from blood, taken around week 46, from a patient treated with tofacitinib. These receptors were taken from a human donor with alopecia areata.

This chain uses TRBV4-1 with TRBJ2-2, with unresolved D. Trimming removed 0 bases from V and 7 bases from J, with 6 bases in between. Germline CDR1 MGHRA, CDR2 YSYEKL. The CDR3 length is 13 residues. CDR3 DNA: TGCGCCAGCAGCCAAGAACCGGGCGGGGAGCTGTTTTTT. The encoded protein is CASSQEPGGELFF.

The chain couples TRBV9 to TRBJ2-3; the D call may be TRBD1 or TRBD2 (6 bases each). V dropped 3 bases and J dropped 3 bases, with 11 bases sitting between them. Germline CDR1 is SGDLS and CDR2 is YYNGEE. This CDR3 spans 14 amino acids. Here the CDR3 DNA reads TGTGCCAGCAGCGAGGGGGGCGGTACAGATACGCAGTATTTT. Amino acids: CASSEGGGTDTQYF. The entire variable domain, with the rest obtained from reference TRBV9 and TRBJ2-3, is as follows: DSGVTQTPKHLITATGQRVTLRCSPRSGDLSVYWYQQSLDQGLQFLIQYYNGEERAKGNILERFSAQQFPDLHSELNLSSLELGDSALYFCASSEGGGTDTQYFGPGTRLTVL.

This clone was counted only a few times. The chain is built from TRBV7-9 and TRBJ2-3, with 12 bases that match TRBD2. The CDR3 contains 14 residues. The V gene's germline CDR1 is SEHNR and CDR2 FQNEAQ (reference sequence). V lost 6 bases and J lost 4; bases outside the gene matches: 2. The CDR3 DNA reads TGTGCCAGCAGACTAGCGGGGGGCGCAGATACGCAGTATTTT. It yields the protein CASRLAGGADTQYF.

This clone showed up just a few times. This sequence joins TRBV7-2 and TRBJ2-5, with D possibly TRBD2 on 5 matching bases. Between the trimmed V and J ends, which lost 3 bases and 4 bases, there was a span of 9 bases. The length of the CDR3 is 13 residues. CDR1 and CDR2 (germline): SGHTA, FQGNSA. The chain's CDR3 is CASSLVEGETQYF. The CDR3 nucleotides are TGTGCCAGCAGCTTGGTAGAGGGAGAGACCCAGTACTTC.

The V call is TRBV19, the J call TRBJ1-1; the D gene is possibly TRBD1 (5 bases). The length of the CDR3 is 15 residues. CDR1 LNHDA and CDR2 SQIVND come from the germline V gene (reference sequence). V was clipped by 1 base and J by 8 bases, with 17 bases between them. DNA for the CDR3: TGTGCCAGTAGTATAGGGGGCACAATGGATGAAGAAGCTTTCTTT. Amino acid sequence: CASSIGGTMDEEAFF.